Each of the 7 T cell receptor beta chains below was sequenced from the same sample in a study of cytomegalovirus exposure and HLA in healthy donors. The PCR had 60 Vbeta and 13 Jbeta primers. TCRdb's copy holds only in-frame clones and misses some; the assay was immunoSEQ multiplex PCR. The sample contains 130,000 or so clones, around 8.5% of which appear only once. The source material was PBMCs. Receptors originate from a man aged 40-50 years in good health and CMV-seronegative.

In this sample, this clone turned up a few times. CDR3 nucleotide sequence: TGTGCCAGCAGTTTCCGCGACAGGGAGAAAGCTTTCTTT. This sequence encodes CASSFRDREKAFF. J is TRBJ1-1 and V is TRBV6-5; TRBD1 aligns across 7 bases. CDR1 is MNHEY, CDR2 SVGAGI, per germline. Trimming cost V 4 bases and J 9 bases; bases outside gene matches: 8. The CDR3 length is 13 residues.

This clone was observed a few times. The chain couples TRBV12-5 to TRBJ2-3, with 8 bases aligning to TRBD2. With V trimmed by 3 bases and J by 5 bases, 7 bases remained unmatched. CDR1 and CDR2 (germline): LGHNT, FRNRAP. This CDR3 comprises 15 residues. As DNA, the CDR3 is TGTGCTAGTGGTTTCGGGGGGGGCAGGGAAGATACGCAGTATTTT. Residues: CASGFGGGREDTQYF.

The gene calls are TRBV28 and TRBJ1-4; D remains ambiguous. Deletions cut 6 bases from V and 7 bases from J, with 15 bases between. CDR3 length equals 14 residues. Germline V CDR1 and CDR2: MDHEN, SYDVKM. CDR3 loop: CASSVNRRGEKLFF. The CDR3, as DNA: TGTGCCAGCAGCGTAAATAGACGGGGTGAAAAACTGTTTTTT.

This clone was counted a few times. The J gene is TRBJ1-1, the V gene TRBV7-8; 7 bases are a match to TRBD1. Germline lookup yields CDR1 SGHVS and CDR2 FQNEAQ. V trimming: 8 bases; J trimming: 4 bases; junction bases outside the gene matches: 10. CDR3 length: 14 residues. CDR3 in DNA: TGTGCCAGCGCCCTAGAGGGGGCTGTCACTGAAGCTTTCTTT. Translation gives CASALEGAVTEAFF.

The V call is TRBV2, the J call TRBJ2-5; D unresolved. Trimming took off 7 bases at V and 1 base at J, with 4 bases between the two ends. The CDR3 is 11 amino acids. Looked up from germline, CDR1 is SNHLY and CDR2 is FYNNEI. The CDR3 loop reads CASNRQETQYF. CDR3 nucleotides: TGTGCCAGCAATCGCCAAGAGACCCAGTACTTC.

This clone came up a few times. The genes are TRBV4-1 and TRBJ1-5; the D gene is possibly TRBD1 (5 bases). CDR1 is MGHRA and CDR2 is YSYEKL in the germline V gene. The germline V and J ends were trimmed by 3 bases and 6 bases, with 9 bases remaining between them. The CDR3 has 13 residues. The CDR3 DNA reads TGCGCCAGCAGCCAGGAGGGGTTTCAGCCCCAGCATTTT. Translation: CASSQEGFQPQHF.

There are a few counts of this clone. The rearrangement uses TRBV7-2 and TRBJ2-1; 7 bases map to TRBD2. The length of the CDR3 is 15 residues. CDR1 and CDR2 from the germline V gene are SGHTA and FQGNSA. V lost 8 bases, J lost 7 bases, and 14 bases stayed unmatched. This CDR3 reads CASLGVFGGGNEQFF. As DNA, the CDR3 is TGTGCCAGCTTAGGGGTGTTTGGGGGAGGGAATGAGCAGTTCTTC.